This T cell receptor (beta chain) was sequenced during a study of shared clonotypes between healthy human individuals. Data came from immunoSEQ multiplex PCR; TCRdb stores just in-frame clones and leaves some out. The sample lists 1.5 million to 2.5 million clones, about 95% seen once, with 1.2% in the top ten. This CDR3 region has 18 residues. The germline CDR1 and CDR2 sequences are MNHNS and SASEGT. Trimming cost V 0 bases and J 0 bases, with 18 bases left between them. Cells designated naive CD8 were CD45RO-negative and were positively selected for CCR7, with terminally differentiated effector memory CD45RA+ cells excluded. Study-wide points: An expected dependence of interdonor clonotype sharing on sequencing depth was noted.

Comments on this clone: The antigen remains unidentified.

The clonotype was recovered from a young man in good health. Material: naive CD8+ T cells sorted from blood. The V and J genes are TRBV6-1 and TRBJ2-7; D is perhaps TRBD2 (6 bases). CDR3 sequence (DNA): TGTGCCAGCAGTGAAGCGAGCAATCCTTTCGGGAGCTCCTACGAGCAGTACTTC. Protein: CASSEASNPFGSSYEQYF.